This T cell receptor (beta chain) was sequenced in a study of early T cells in non-severe SARS-CoV-2 infection. As for the study in general: Sequencing of unsorted whole blood was done on bulk RNA, leaving chains unpaired.

The study's findings and limits: Reliance on VDJdb matching favored anti-spike CD8 responses; private and CD4 specificities were missed.

The TCR library protocol attached unique molecular identifiers to the individual cDNA molecules. TCRdb reprocessed the 5' RACE reads via MiXCR and lists one record per CDR3 protein. The profile covers around 77,000 distinct CDR3 sequences, with around 10% appearing a single time and more than 7.5% taken by the ten largest. In regard to this clonotype: What it binds is unknown.

Trimming stripped 6 bases from V and 0 bases from J, with 10 bases between. Germline CDR1 reads SGHVS; CDR2 reads FNYEAQ. CDR3 length: 14 residues. Source: whole blood, taken at baseline. The chain joins TRBV7-6 to TRBJ2-3, with D tentatively TRBD1 (5 bases). This clonotype was sampled from an adult who was a healthcare worker with PCR-confirmed SARS-CoV-2 infection or an uninfected control (not recorded which). The CDR3 reads CASRLTVSTDTQYF. Written as DNA, the CDR3 is TGTGCCAGCAGACTGACAGTTAGCACAGATACGCAGTATTTT.